Following are 8 T cell receptor beta chains from one sample sequenced in a study of T-cell memory formation after mild COVID-19. TCRdb re-derived calls from the 5' RACE reads in MiXCR, one entry per CDR3 protein. The data contain about 360,000 distinct CDR3 sequences, around 15% of them singletons. Material: PBMCs or a T cell subset sorted from them (not recorded which). All receptors come from a man between 18 and 29 years old who had mild COVID-19 (a few samples of this study predate the infection). Cell type and time point are not known.

This chain joins TRBV20-1 and TRBJ2-1; D is uncertain. Germline V gene lookup returns CDR1 DFQATT and CDR2 SNEGSKA (reference sequence). This CDR3 is 11 amino acids long. Deletions cut 6 bases from V and 5 bases from J, with 8 bases between. DNA of the CDR3: TGCAGTGCCACCCAGCACAATGAGCAGTTCTTC. It specifies CSATQHNEQFF.

V gene TRBV28 combines with J gene TRBJ1-6, with D uncertain. V shed 7 bases and J shed 7 bases, with 23 bases lying between them. CDR3 length: 17 amino acids. Germline V gives CDR1 MDHEN, CDR2 SYDVKM. Here the CDR3 reads CASTPGGGLVRNSPLHF. CDR3 coding DNA: TGTGCCAGCACCCCCGGAGGAGGCCTGGTCCGGAATTCACCCCTCCACTTT.

This clonotype was recorded a few times. CDR3 DNA sequence: TGTGCCAGCAGTGTCGGCAGAGGCTCCTACAATGAGCAGTTCTTC. This encodes CASSVGRGSYNEQFF. This chain uses TRBV6-5 with TRBJ2-1, with D hard to call. V was shortened by 5 bases and J by 0 bases, with 11 bases between the two germline ends. Looked up from germline, CDR1 is MNHEY and CDR2 is SVGAGI. The CDR3 contains 15 residues.

This sequence joins TRBV18 and TRBJ2-3, with a weak D call TRBD2 (5 bases). The CDR3 is 14 residues long. V was shortened by 1 base and J by 1 base, with 6 bases between the two germline ends. Germline V gene lookup returns CDR1 KGHSH and CDR2 LQKENI. CDR3 DNA sequence: TGTGCCAGCTCACCACTAGCGCGCACAGATACGCAGTATTTT. Residues: CASSPLARTDTQYF.

This clonotype was observed a few times. The chain employs TRBV4-3 and TRBJ2-3; 9 nucleotides match TRBD2. The CDR3 is 17 residues long. Germline V gene sequence: CDR1 LGHNA, CDR2 YSLEER. V dropped 5 bases and J dropped 6; count of bases not matched to a gene: 15. The CDR3 nucleotides read TGCGCCAGCAGCGTCCAGGAGACTAGCGGCCCGTTGGATACGCAGTATTTT. This gives the protein CASSVQETSGPLDTQYF.

This clonotype appeared many times. The rearrangement uses TRBV5-1 and TRBJ2-7; tentative D call: TRBD1 (5 bases). The V gene lost 0 bases and the J gene lost 7 bases, with 14 bases spanning the gap. Germline CDR1 reads SGHRS; CDR2 reads YFSETQ. This CDR3 spans 14 amino acids. DNA of the CDR3: TGCGCCAGCAGCTTGGATTGGGGCTCTGGGGAGCAGTACTTC. It codes for CASSLDWGSGEQYF.

V gene TRBV4-3 combines with J gene TRBJ2-3, with D maybe TRBD2 (6 bases). V gave up 3 bases and J gave up 10 bases, with 14 bases separating them. The CDR3 has 13 residues. From germline, CDR1 is LGHNA and CDR2 YSLEER. DNA for the CDR3: TGCGCCAGCAGCCAGGGACTTGATCTCTCGCAGTATTTT. Translating it yields CASSQGLDLSQYF.

Ten or more counts support this clonotype. The gene calls are TRBV5-6 and TRBJ1-4; weak D call: TRBD1 (5 bases). Trimming removed 2 bases from V and 7 bases from J, with 9 bases in between. There are 13 residues in the CDR3. Germline values: CDR1 SGHDT, CDR2 YYEEEE. The CDR3 sequence is CASSFDRSEKLFF. The CDR3 bases are TGTGCCAGCAGCTTCGACAGATCTGAAAAACTGTTTTTT.